This T cell receptor (beta chain) was recorded in a study of identical twins. The CDR3 sequence is 18 residues long. CDR1 is SGHTA and CDR2 is FQGNSA in the germline V gene. Trimming stripped 1 base from V and 0 bases from J, with 15 bases between. TCRdb reprocessed the 5' RACE reads with MiXCR, giving one entry per CDR3 protein. The sample includes around 960,000 distinct CDR3 sequences, 9% to 15% of them seen just once. The same data also contributed to another study, on yellow fever vaccine responses in identical twins.

Sequenced sample: PBMCs. This chain uses TRBV7-2 with TRBJ2-2; D gene ambiguous. The sequence derives from a woman under 30 in good health. CDR3 in amino acids: CASSLGLGRPTNTGELFF. CDR3 sequence (DNA): TGTGCCAGCAGCTTAGGGCTTGGCAGGCCAACGAACACCGGGGAGCTGTTTTTT.